Listed below are T cell receptor beta chains from one sample, sequenced in a study of PD-1 blockade in classical Hodgkin lymphoma. TCRdb's table, derived via immunoSEQ multiplex PCR, lists solely in-frame clones and lacks some. The table shows about 4,200 clones, with more than 65% occurring only once. The sequencing sample was made of CD8+ T cells from blood. These receptors all stem from a human donor with classical Hodgkin lymphoma. Both conserved end residues are part of each CDR3. Fields, in order: V gene, J gene, CDR3 length, D gene, clone size, CDR3 DNA, CDR3 protein. The D gene is left open where the match is weak. Clone size, where shown, is once, few, many, or a class for clones that have expanded.

>TRBV7-3|TRBJ1-1|13|NA|few
TGTGCCAGCAGCTTCCACAGAGGCACTGAAGCTTTCTTT
CASSFHRGTEAFF
>TRBV6-6|TRBJ1-5|14|TRBD1|NA
TGTGCCAGCAGTTACCCAGGGGGCTTACAGCCCCAGCATTTT
CASSYPGGLQPQHF
>TRBV21-1|TRBJ2-7|13|NA|NA
TGTGCCAGCAGCAAAGGGGCAGCCTACGAGCAGTACTTC
CASSKGAAYEQYF
>TRBV5-1|TRBJ2-1|16|TRBD1|NA
TGCGCCAGCAGCTTGCTTTCTGACAGGGAGTTCAATGAGCAGTTCTTC
CASSLLSDREFNEQFF
>TRBV6-1|TRBJ1-2|14|NA|few
TGTGCCAGCACTCCGACAGATTTTGGCTATGGCTACACCTTC
CASTPTDFGYGYTF
>TRBV18|TRBJ2-1|17|TRBD2|once
TGTGCCAGCTCACCTACCCCGGGACTAGCGGGGTACAATGAGCAGTTCTTC
CASSPTPGLAGYNEQFF
>TRBV4-1|TRBJ2-1|12|NA|NA
TGCGCCAGCAGCCAGGACTCTCGGGAGCAGTTCTTC
CASSQDSREQFF
>TRBV5-6|TRBJ2-7|14|TRBD1|NA
TGTGCCAGCAGCTGGGACAGGAATGCCTACGAGCAGTACTTC
CASSWDRNAYEQYF
>TRBV4-3|TRBJ2-7|14|NA|NA
TGCGCCAGCAGCCCAGAGGCAGGGTCCTACGAGCAGTACTTC
CASSPEAGSYEQYF
>TRBV19|TRBJ2-7|14|NA|once
TGTGCCAGTAGTATAGGGCCAGAATCCTACGAGCAGTACTTC
CASSIGPESYEQYF
>TRBV28|TRBJ2-7|12|NA|NA
TGTGCCAGCAGTTTGGGAGCCTACGAGCAGTACTTC
CASSLGAYEQYF
>TRBV19|TRBJ1-1|13|NA|once
TGTGCCAGTAGTATGAGCAGGAACACTGAAGCTTTCTTT
CASSMSRNTEAFF
>TRBV9|TRBJ2-1|13|NA|NA
TGTGCCAGCAGCGTATCGACCGGGAATGAGCAGTTCTTC
CASSVSTGNEQFF
>TRBV9|TRBJ2-5|14|NA|NA
TGTGCCAGCAGCGGCGGGACTGTCCAAGAGACCCAGTACTTC
CASSGGTVQETQYF
>TRBV7-6|TRBJ2-1|15|TRBD2|NA
TGTGCCAGCAGCTTAGTACTAGCGGGATACAATGAGCAGTTCTTC
CASSLVLAGYNEQFF
>TRBV10-3|TRBJ2-7|14|NA|NA
TGTGCCATCAGTGAGTCGATACTGGGGGGCGAGCAGTACTTC
CAISESILGGEQYF
>TRBV4-1|TRBJ2-7|16|NA|NA
TGCGCCAGCAGCCAAGAAGGATGGGTGAGCGGTAACGAGCAGTACTTC
CASSQEGWVSGNEQYF
>TRBV2|TRBJ2-7|14|NA|NA
TGTGCCAGCAAGGCAGGCCCCAGCCCCTACGAGCAGTACTTC
CASKAGPSPYEQYF
>TRBV9|TRBJ2-2|15|TRBD2|NA
TGTGCCAGCAGCGTATGGGACTATCCCACCGGGGAGCTGTTTTTT
CASSVWDYPTGELFF
>TRBV7-9|TRBJ2-2|17|TRBD1|large
TGTGCCAGCAGCTTCCCCAAGACAGGGACGAGCACCGGGGAGCTGTTTTTT
CASSFPKTGTSTGELFF
>TRBV6-5|TRBJ1-1|14|NA|NA
TGTGCCAGCAGTCGACTGGACTCGGGCACTGAAGCTTTCTTT
CASSRLDSGTEAFF
>TRBV15|TRBJ1-5|15|NA|NA
TGTGCCACCAGCAGAGGCCTGACGGGCAATCAGCCCCAGCATTTT
CATSRGLTGNQPQHF
>TRBV5-1|TRBJ2-3|13|NA|NA
TGCGCCAGAGCACTATCTGGCACAGATACGCAGTATTTT
CARALSGTDTQYF
>TRBV4-1|TRBJ2-2|16|TRBD1|NA
TGCGCCAGCAGCCAAGTGAGGTCAGGGGGCAGCGGGGAGCTGTTTTTT
CASSQVRSGGSGELFF
>TRBV25-1|TRBJ2-7|14|NA|NA
TGTGCCAGCAGTGAATATAACCGGGTATACGAGCAGTACTTC
CASSEYNRVYEQYF
>TRBV28|TRBJ1-1|13|NA|NA
TGTGCCAGCAGTCGCTACCTCAGGGGCATGGCTTTCTTT
CASSRYLRGMAFF
>TRBV5-5|TRBJ2-7|15|TRBD1|once
TGTGCCAGCAGTCCGGGACAGGTCGTCTCCTACGAGCAGTACTTC
CASSPGQVVSYEQYF
>TRBV4-2|TRBJ2-7|15|TRBD2|NA
TGTGCCAGCAGCTTAGGGACTAGGGTTCCCTACGAGCAGTACTTC
CASSLGTRVPYEQYF
>TRBV6-5|TRBJ2-5|13|NA|NA
TGTGCCAGCAGTTACGCCCCCCAAGAGACCCAGTACTTC
CASSYAPQETQYF
>TRBV11-2|TRBJ2-1|13|TRBD2|NA
TGTGCCAGCGGGCTAGCGGGAGGTTATGAGCAGTTCTTC
CASGLAGGYEQFF
>TRBV5-6|TRBJ2-1|15|TRBD2|NA
TGTGCCAGCAGCTTGGGAACTAGCGGGTACAATGAGCAGTTCTTC
CASSLGTSGYNEQFF
>TRBV4-3|TRBJ1-1|15|NA|NA
TGCGCCAGCAAAAAGAGGACAGCCGATGGCACTGAAGCTTTCTTT
CASKKRTADGTEAFF
>TRBV28|TRBJ2-4|14|NA|NA
TGTGCCAGCAGTACCCCGGGAGCCAAAAACATTCAGTACTTC
CASSTPGAKNIQYF
>TRBV11-2|TRBJ2-4|17|TRBD1|NA
TGTGCCAGCAGCCTCATCGACAGGGGGTTGACCAAAAACATTCAGTACTTC
CASSLIDRGLTKNIQYF
>TRBV28|TRBJ2-4|20|TRBD2|once
TGTGCCAGCAGTTCCCCCATTCTAGCGGTTTCCCTTGGAGCCAAAAACATTCAGTACTTC
CASSSPILAVSLGAKNIQYF
>TRBV7-8|TRBJ2-3|15|TRBD2|NA
TGTGCCAGCAGCTCCGGGACTAGCGGGACAGATACGCAGTATTTT
CASSSGTSGTDTQYF
>TRBV5-6|TRBJ2-7|15|TRBD1|NA
TGTGCCAGCAGCTTACCGGGACAGGGACTAAACGAGCAGTACTTC
CASSLPGQGLNEQYF
>TRBV19|TRBJ1-1|15|NA|NA
TGTGCCAGTAGTATAGATATCCTCCGAGAGGCTGAAGCTTTCTTT
CASSIDILREAEAFF
>TRBV7-9|TRBJ1-2|13|NA|NA
TGTGCCAGCAGCCCAGGAGCTGGGAATGGCTACACCTTC
CASSPGAGNGYTF
>TRBV7-9|TRBJ2-5|16|TRBD1|NA
TGTGCCAGCAGCTTAGTGGGGACAGGGGGCATGGAGACCCAGTACTTC
CASSLVGTGGMETQYF
>TRBV11-2|TRBJ2-7|16|NA|NA
TGTGCCAGCAGCCCGACGACTATTAGCGGCTCCCACGAGCAGTACTTC
CASSPTTISGSHEQYF
>TRBV9|TRBJ2-3|17|NA|NA
TGTGCCAGCAGCGTAGAGGCTATTGCGGTTAGCACAGATACGCAGTATTTT
CASSVEAIAVSTDTQYF
>TRBV9|TRBJ2-1|16|TRBD2|NA
TGTGCCAGCAGCGTAGGTCGAGCGGGAGCGGGTCGCGAGCAGTTCTTC
CASSVGRAGAGREQFF
>TRBV11-2|TRBJ1-1|13|NA|NA
TGTGCCAGCAGCTTCCGGGAGAACACTGAAGCTTTCTTT
CASSFRENTEAFF
>TRBV2|TRBJ1-5|15|TRBD1|NA
TGTGCCAGCAGTGGCGCCGGGACTACAGGGGAGCCCCAGCATTTT
CASSGAGTTGEPQHF